The 27 T cell receptor beta chains below were found in one sample sequenced in a study of T cells expressing NK-cell markers. TCRdb reprocessed the 5' RACE reads and reports one entry per CDR3 protein, with no DNA. Its table lists 500,000 to 600,000 distinct CDR3 sequences. What was sequenced was blood T cells: a sorted CD56 or NKG2C T cell subset, CD4+ or CD8+ T cells, or bulk PBMC T cells (not recorded which). These receptors all come from a man aged 18-30 years in good health.

V and J are TRBV10-3 and TRBJ2-3; no DNA is available, so the TRBD1 call from TCRdb remains unchecked. Germline CDR1 ENHRY, CDR2 SYGVKD. This CDR3 contains 14 residues. The chain's CDR3 is CAITNRTGRDTQYF.

The rearrangement uses TRBV11-3 and TRBJ2-1; the D call from TCRdb, TRBD1, cannot be confirmed without DNA. Germline V gene data show CDR1 as SGHNT and CDR2 as YENEEA. The CDR3 is 16 amino acids. CDR3: CASSSGLGGAHNEQFF.

The gene calls are TRBV18 and TRBJ1-1. Germline V gene data show CDR1 as KGHSH and CDR2 as LQKENI. The CDR3 runs to 12 residues. This CDR3 is CASLHPNTEAFF.

The chain links TRBV27 to TRBJ2-3; TCRdb lists TRBD2, though no DNA is available to test this call. The germline V gene encodes CDR1 MNHEY and CDR2 SMNVEV (reference sequence). The CDR3 extends over 16 amino acids. The CDR3 sequence: CASSPLAGDSTDTQYF.

The CDR3 loop reads CASMAGVLGELFF. V gene TRBV3-1 combines with J gene TRBJ2-2; the TRBD2 assignment by TCRdb is unverifiable without DNA. CDR3 length: 13 residues. Per the germline V gene, CDR1 is LGHDT and CDR2 is YNNKEL (reference sequence).

The rearrangement links TRBV20-1 to TRBJ2-3; TCRdb returns TRBD1, unconfirmable since there is no DNA. The CDR3 spans 14 residues. From germline, CDR1 is DFQATT and CDR2 SNEGSKA (reference sequence). The CDR3 protein is CSVLNHRVTDTQYF.

The CDR3 sequence: CASSQVGSSKETQYF. This chain connects TRBV3-1 to TRBJ2-5; there is no DNA to check the TCRdb D call of TRBD2. Germline V gives CDR1 LGHDT, CDR2 YNNKEL (reference sequence). This CDR3 region has 15 residues.

The chain employs TRBV28 and TRBJ2-5; the TRBD1 assignment by TCRdb is unverifiable without DNA. This CDR3 is 15 amino acids long. CDR1 is MDHEN and CDR2 is SYDVKM in the germline V gene. The CDR3 region is CASRHRAYVQETQYF.

The chain carries TRBV20-1 and TRBJ2-1; TCRdb's assignment of TRBD1 cannot be checked, as there is no DNA. The CDR3 runs 14 residues. Germline CDR1 and CDR2: DFQATT and SNEGSKA (reference sequence). The CDR3 loop is CSATTGTPFGEQFF.

The rearrangement joins TRBV20-1 to TRBJ1-5; TCRdb proposes TRBD1, but this gene call is untestable without DNA. The CDR3 spans 14 residues. In germline, CDR1 is DFQATT, CDR2 SNEGSKA (reference sequence). This CDR3 reads CSARGTYSNQPQHF.

The chain uses TRBV20-1 and TRBJ1-4; TCRdb indicates TRBD1, and absent DNA this call remains unverified. This CDR3 has 14 residues. Germline lookup yields CDR1 DFQATT and CDR2 SNEGSKA (reference sequence). The CDR3: CSATSGGVGEKLFF.

The J gene is TRBJ2-1, the V gene TRBV2; the TCRdb call, TRBD1, lacks DNA for checking. Per the germline V gene, CDR1 is SNHLY and CDR2 is FYNNEI. The CDR3 totals 11 residues. CDR3: CASSLSYDRFF.

The chain has TRBV25-1 and TRBJ2-6. The CDR3 extends over 15 amino acids. Per germline, CDR1 MGHDK and CDR2 SYGVNS. The CDR3 loop is CASSAGNSGANVLTF.

CDR3 in amino acids: CASSLASKEETQYF. This chain connects TRBV7-2 to TRBJ2-5. The CDR3 extends over 14 amino acids. Germline values: CDR1 SGHTA, CDR2 FQGNSA.

The chain combines TRBV5-5 with TRBJ1-4. The germline gives CDR1 SGHKS, CDR2 YYEKEE (reference sequence). The CDR3 totals 14 residues. This CDR3 is CASSRDSGYEKLFF.

This chain uses TRBV6-1 with TRBJ2-1; TCRdb's D gene call, TRBD1, goes unchecked for lack of DNA. The CDR3 is made up of 16 amino acids. Germline CDR1 MNHNS, CDR2 SASEGT. CDR3 region: CASSPGVFRSYNEQFF.

This sequence joins TRBV6-1 and TRBJ2-3; the D call from TCRdb, TRBD2, cannot be confirmed without DNA. CDR3 size: 16 residues. Germline V gene lookup returns CDR1 MNHNS and CDR2 SASEGT. The CDR3 loop is CASSLLRSGSRDTQYF.

CDR3 amino acids: CASSVGLATLNEQFF. The rearrangement joins TRBV9 to TRBJ2-1; absent DNA, TCRdb's TRBD2 call cannot be checked. The CDR3 contains 15 residues. The V gene's germline CDR1 is SGDLS and CDR2 YYNGEE.

This sequence joins TRBV12-3 or TRBV12-4 and TRBJ2-1; there is no DNA to check the TCRdb D call of TRBD2. The CDR3 totals 16 residues. The CDR3 loop reads CASSLHLAAGNNEQFF.

The rearrangement joins TRBV19 to TRBJ1-1; TCRdb calls TRBD1, which cannot be checked without DNA. Germline CDR1 and CDR2: LNHDA and SQIVND (reference sequence). This CDR3 spans 15 amino acids. The CDR3 here is CASSTRGARGTEAFF.

The rearrangement uses TRBV11-3 and TRBJ2-7; TCRdb selects TRBD1, and the lack of DNA leaves this call unchecked. From germline, CDR1 is SGHNT and CDR2 YENEEA. The CDR3 is 20 residues long. The CDR3 loop reads CASSLGTGGAPTPGSDEQYF.

The chain uses TRBV9 and TRBJ2-5; the D gene TCRdb calls, TRBD2, cannot be checked with no DNA. CDR1 and CDR2 (germline): SGDLS, YYNGEE. The CDR3 sequence is 16 residues long. The CDR3 reads CASSVGSGRSVETQYF. Filled out from reference TRBV9 and TRBJ2-5, the complete variable domain reads DSGVTQTPKHLITATGQRVTLRCSPRSGDLSVYWYQQSLDQGLQFLIQYYNGEERAKGNILERFSAQQFPDLHSELNLSSLELGDSALYFCASSVGSGRSVETQYFGPGTRLLVL.

The chain links TRBV5-5 to TRBJ2-1; the TRBD2 assignment by TCRdb is unverifiable without DNA. Germline CDR1 reads SGHKS; CDR2 reads YYEKEE (reference sequence). This CDR3 has 17 residues. The CDR3 here is CASSPLGGGGAGNEQFF.

The rearrangement links TRBV20-1 to TRBJ1-2; as DNA is missing, the TRBD1 call by TCRdb cannot be tested. In germline, CDR1 is DFQATT, CDR2 SNEGSKA (reference sequence). The CDR3 totals 13 residues. CDR3 amino acids: CSASQDGGGGYTF.

CDR3 amino acids: CASSRTGGLTSSYNEQFF. The chain recombines TRBV7-9 with TRBJ2-1; TCRdb designates TRBD1, a call that cannot be tested without DNA. This CDR3 contains 18 residues. In germline, CDR1 is SEHNR, CDR2 FQNEAQ (reference sequence).

This rearrangement joins TRBV7-6 to TRBJ2-1; TCRdb's D gene call, TRBD2, goes unchecked for lack of DNA. In germline, CDR1 is SGHVS, CDR2 FNYEAQ. The CDR3 contains 17 residues. CDR3 residues: CASSPSGGSSSYNEQFF.

The rearrangement joins TRBV5-6 to TRBJ2-4; without DNA, the TCRdb call of TRBD1 cannot be checked. Looked up from germline, CDR1 is SGHDT and CDR2 is YYEEEE. CDR3 size: 13 residues. The CDR3 sequence is CASTKDRVDIQYF.